This T cell receptor (beta chain) was sequenced during a study of blood T cell repertoires in COVID-19. This clone was counted once. The CDR3 spans 13 residues. In germline, CDR1 is KGHSH, CDR2 LQKENI. Trimming cost V 0 bases and J 6 bases, with 5 bases left between them. TCRdb keeps only in-frame clones here, not all; method: immunoSEQ multiplex PCR. The sample holds 65,000 to 95,000 clones, about four fifths seen once. The sequenced sample was peripheral blood. This TCR was recovered from a woman aged 40-49 years with active or convalescent COVID-19. V gene TRBV18 combines with J gene TRBJ2-2; D not resolved. The CDR3 protein is CASSPPSAGELFF. The CDR3 DNA is TGTGCCAGCTCACCACCGAGCGCCGGGGAGCTGTTTTTT.